Here is one TCR beta chain with its context. The sample belongs to a study of CD8 T cells in ankylosing spondylitis. TCRdb reprocessed the 5' RACE reads with MiXCR, giving one entry per CDR3 protein. The profile shows 350,000 or so distinct CDR3 sequences, about 15% of them singletons. V lost 3 bases and J lost 13, with 15 bases in between. The CDR3 loop spans 13 amino acids. V is TRBV12-3 or TRBV12-4 and J is TRBJ2-2; D remains ambiguous. This TCR came from a male donor with ankylosing spondylitis or in good health (not recorded which). Sample: blood, either unsorted or a sorted T cell fraction (not recorded which). The chain's CDR3 is CASSFPPGLGLFF. CDR3 nucleotide sequence: TGTGCCAGCAGTTTCCCCCCTGGTCTGGGGCTGTTTTTT.